These 23 T cell receptor beta chains were sequenced from one sample in a study of human CD8 memory T cell subsets. The identity of TPEX cells was that of CCR7+ PD-1+ TIGIT+ early memory CD8+ T cells with exhausted-like traits. UMI-labeled 5' RACE generated the TCR beta libraries. Reprocessing the 5' RACE reads, TCRdb reports a single entry for every CDR3 protein and omits DNA. This table lists around 5,000 distinct CDR3 sequences. Sequencing input: CD8+ T cells from PBMCs. The source of these receptors is a human donor in good health.

Considering frequency, this clonotype is large. The rearrangement uses TRBV19 and TRBJ1-1; TCRdb proposes TRBD1, but this gene call is untestable without DNA. In germline, CDR1 is LNHDA, CDR2 SQIVND (reference sequence). The CDR3 contains 17 residues. This CDR3 is CASSNRDRGPAHAEAFF. Variable domain in full (rest from reference TRBV19 and TRBJ1-1): DGGITQSPKYLFRKEGQNVTLSCEQNLNHDAMYWYRQDPGQGLRLIYYSQIVNDFQKGDIAEGYSVSREKKESFPLTVTSAQKNPTAFYLCASSNRDRGPAHAEAFFGQGTRLTVV.

The gene calls are TRBV11-2 and TRBJ2-2; absent DNA, TCRdb's TRBD1 call cannot be checked. CDR3 size: 15 residues. Germline V gene lookup returns CDR1 SGHAT and CDR2 FQNNGV. This CDR3 reads CASSLTQGRTGELFF.

The rearrangement links TRBV28 to TRBJ2-1; there is no DNA to check the TCRdb D call of TRBD2. The CDR3 loop spans 16 amino acids. The germline V gene has CDR1 MDHEN and CDR2 SYDVKM. CDR3 loop: CASRRVLAGVNNEQFF.

Measured by frequency, this clonotype is medium-sized. The chain carries TRBV27 and TRBJ1-1; there is no DNA to check the TCRdb D call of TRBD1. This CDR3 region has 14 residues. Germline V gene lookup returns CDR1 MNHEY and CDR2 SMNVEV (reference sequence). The CDR3 spells CATRDSLGHTEAFF.

This clonotype counts as medium-sized by frequency. The chain has TRBV4-2 and TRBJ2-4; no DNA is available, so the TRBD1 call from TCRdb remains unchecked. The CDR3 is made up of 17 amino acids. From germline, CDR1 is LGHNA and CDR2 YNFKEQ. CDR3 protein: CASSQEPVGETKNIQYF.

V usage is TRBV27 and J usage is TRBJ2-1; there is no DNA to check the TCRdb D call of TRBD2. The CDR3 spans 16 residues. Germline assignment: CDR1 MNHEY and CDR2 SMNVEV (reference sequence). CDR3 amino acids: CASSLILAGGHHEQFF.

V usage is TRBV7-9 and J usage is TRBJ1-3. The CDR3 is 15 residues long. The V gene's germline CDR1 is SEHNR and CDR2 FQNEAQ (reference sequence). This chain's CDR3 is CASSLGLNSGNTIYF.

CDR3 protein: CASSRDSQFHEQYF. The rearrangement links TRBV12-3 or TRBV12-4 to TRBJ2-7; TCRdb's D gene call, TRBD1, goes unchecked for lack of DNA. This CDR3 comprises 14 residues.

The chain has TRBV4-1 and TRBJ1-4; with no DNA, the TCRdb D assignment of TRBD1 cannot be verified. The CDR3 totals 14 residues. CDR1 MGHRA and CDR2 YSYEKL come from the germline V gene. CDR3 in amino acids: CASSHGEGGEKLFF.

This chain joins TRBV7-6 and TRBJ2-7; without DNA, the TCRdb call of TRBD1 cannot be checked. Germline CDR1 and CDR2: SGHVS and FNYEAQ. The CDR3 is 17 residues long. The CDR3 loop reads CASSPAGGGRDRYEQYF. Drawing the rest from reference TRBV7-6 and TRBJ2-7, the complete variable domain is GAGVSQSPRYKVTKRGQDVALRCDPISGHVSLYWYRQALGQGPEFLTYFNYEAQQDKSGLPNDRFSAERPEGSISTLTIQRTEQRDSAMYRCASSPAGGGRDRYEQYFGPGTRLTVT.

The chain employs TRBV21-1 and TRBJ2-7; TCRdb gives TRBD1 as the D gene, but with no DNA this cannot be confirmed. TRBV21-1 is reported as a pseudogene. The CDR3 consists of 14 residues. The CDR3 loop is CASSTDRVSYEQYF.

The rearrangement links TRBV20-1 to TRBJ2-7. The germline V gene has CDR1 DFQATT and CDR2 SNEGSKA (reference sequence). This CDR3 region has 14 residues. The CDR3 spells CSAREPFTSYEQYF.

This rearrangement joins TRBV5-4 to TRBJ2-5; TCRdb designates TRBD1, a call that cannot be tested without DNA. Germline V gene sequence: CDR1 SGHNT, CDR2 YYREEE (reference sequence). The CDR3 runs 12 residues. CDR3 residues: CASSLEGKTQYF.

This clonotype counts as medium-sized by frequency. The rearrangement joins TRBV5-1 to TRBJ1-2; absent DNA, TCRdb's TRBD1 call cannot be checked. Germline V gene sequence: CDR1 SGHRS, CDR2 YFSETQ. The CDR3 is made up of 14 amino acids. The CDR3 loop reads CASSNGGGADGYTF.

The rearrangement uses TRBV20-1 and TRBJ2-7; as DNA is missing, the TRBD2 call by TCRdb cannot be tested. Germline V lookup: CDR1 DFQATT, CDR2 SNEGSKA (reference sequence). The CDR3 spans 16 residues. The CDR3 sequence: CSAKGLGSRGSYEQYF.

V usage is TRBV10-2 and J usage is TRBJ2-3. Germline loops: CDR1 WSHSY, CDR2 SAAADI. The CDR3 sequence is 14 residues long. The CDR3 reads CASSDLGRTDTQYF.

The rearrangement links TRBV6-5 to TRBJ2-1; TCRdb indicates TRBD1, and absent DNA this call remains unverified. The CDR3 has 16 amino acids. Looked up from germline, CDR1 is MNHEY and CDR2 is SVGAGI. The CDR3 reads CASSPLSGDAYNEQFF.

The gene calls are TRBV12-3 or TRBV12-4 and TRBJ2-5; TCRdb selects TRBD2, and the lack of DNA leaves this call unchecked. The CDR3 length is 14 residues. The CDR3 region is CASSLEQREETQYF.

The chain has TRBV13 and TRBJ2-1. The germline V gene has CDR1 PRHDT and CDR2 FYEKMQ (reference sequence). The CDR3 is 14 residues long. The chain's CDR3 is CASSLGLASYEQFF.

The gene calls are TRBV27 and TRBJ2-7; there is no DNA to check the TCRdb D call of TRBD2. The CDR3 has 13 residues. CDR1 MNHEY and CDR2 SMNVEV come from the germline V gene (reference sequence). The CDR3 sequence is CASSLRQGPEQYF.

The V and J genes are TRBV27 and TRBJ1-1; as DNA is missing, the TRBD1 call by TCRdb cannot be tested. The germline V gene encodes CDR1 MNHEY and CDR2 SMNVEV (reference sequence). This CDR3 contains 15 residues. The CDR3 loop is CASSSRQGGNTEAFF.

The V gene is TRBV19, the J gene TRBJ1-1. Germline CDR1 LNHDA, CDR2 SQIVND (reference sequence). The CDR3 has 13 amino acids. This CDR3 is CASLGGGVTEAFF.

This CDR3 reads CSAPPVTSGSHNEQFF. This rearrangement joins TRBV20-1 to TRBJ2-1; lacking DNA, the TRBD2 call made by TCRdb goes unchecked. The CDR3 contains 16 residues. The germline V gene has CDR1 DFQATT and CDR2 SNEGSKA (reference sequence).